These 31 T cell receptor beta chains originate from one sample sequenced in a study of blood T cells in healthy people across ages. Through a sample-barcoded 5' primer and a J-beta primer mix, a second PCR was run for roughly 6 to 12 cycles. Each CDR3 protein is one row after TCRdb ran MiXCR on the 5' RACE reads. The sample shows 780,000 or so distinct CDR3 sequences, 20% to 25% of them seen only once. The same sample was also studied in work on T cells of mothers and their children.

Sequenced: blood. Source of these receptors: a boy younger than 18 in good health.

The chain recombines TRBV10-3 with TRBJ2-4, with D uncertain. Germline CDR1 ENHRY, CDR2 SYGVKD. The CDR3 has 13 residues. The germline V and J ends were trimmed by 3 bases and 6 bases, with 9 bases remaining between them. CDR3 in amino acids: CAISDGPPNIQYF. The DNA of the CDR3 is TGTGCCATCAGTGATGGGCCACCAAACATTCAGTACTTC.

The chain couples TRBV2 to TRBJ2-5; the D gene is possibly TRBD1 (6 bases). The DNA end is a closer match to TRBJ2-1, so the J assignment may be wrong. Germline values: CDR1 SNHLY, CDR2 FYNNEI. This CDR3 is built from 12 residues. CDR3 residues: CASSLQGFQQFF. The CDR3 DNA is TGTGCCAGCAGTTTACAGGGTTTTCAGCAGTTCTTC.

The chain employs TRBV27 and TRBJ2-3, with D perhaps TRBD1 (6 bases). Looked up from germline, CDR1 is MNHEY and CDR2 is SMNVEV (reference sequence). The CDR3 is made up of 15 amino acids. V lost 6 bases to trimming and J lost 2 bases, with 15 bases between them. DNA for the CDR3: TGTGCCAGCAGGCTTCACCGGGACATCACAGATACGCAGTATTTT. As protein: CASRLHRDITDTQYF.

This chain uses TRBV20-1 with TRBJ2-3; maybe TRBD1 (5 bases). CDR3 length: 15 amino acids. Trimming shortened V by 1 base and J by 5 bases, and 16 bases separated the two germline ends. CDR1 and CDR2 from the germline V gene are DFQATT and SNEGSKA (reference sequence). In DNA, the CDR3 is TGCAGTGCTAGAGGGGGCTGGATCTCGCGAGATACGCAGTATTTT. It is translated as CSARGGWISRDTQYF.

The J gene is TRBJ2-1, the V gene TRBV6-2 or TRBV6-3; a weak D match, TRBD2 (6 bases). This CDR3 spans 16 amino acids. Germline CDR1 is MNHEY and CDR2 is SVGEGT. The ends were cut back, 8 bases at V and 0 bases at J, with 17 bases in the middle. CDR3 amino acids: CASGELAVYSYNEQFF. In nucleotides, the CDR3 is TGTGCCAGCGGGGAGTTAGCGGTTTACTCCTACAATGAGCAGTTCTTC.

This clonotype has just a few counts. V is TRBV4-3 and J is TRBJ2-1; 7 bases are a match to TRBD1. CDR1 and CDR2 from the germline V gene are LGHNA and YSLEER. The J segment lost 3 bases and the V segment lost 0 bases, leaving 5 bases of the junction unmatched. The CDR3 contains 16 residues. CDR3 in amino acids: CASSQDAGGIYNEQFF. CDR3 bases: TGCGCCAGCAGCCAAGATGCAGGGGGAATCTACAATGAGCAGTTCTTC.

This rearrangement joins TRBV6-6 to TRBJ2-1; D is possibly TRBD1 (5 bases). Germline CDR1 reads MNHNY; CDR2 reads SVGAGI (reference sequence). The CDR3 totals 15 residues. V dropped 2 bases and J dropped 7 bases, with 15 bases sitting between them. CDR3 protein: CASSYQTGMGNEQFF. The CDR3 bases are TGTGCCAGCAGTTACCAAACAGGAATGGGAAATGAGCAGTTCTTC.

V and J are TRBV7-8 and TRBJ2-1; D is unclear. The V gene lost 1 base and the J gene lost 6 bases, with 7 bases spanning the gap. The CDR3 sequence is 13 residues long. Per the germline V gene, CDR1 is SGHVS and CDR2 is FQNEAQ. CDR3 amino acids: CASSLGTPNEQFF. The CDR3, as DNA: TGTGCCAGCAGCTTAGGAACCCCCAATGAGCAGTTCTTC. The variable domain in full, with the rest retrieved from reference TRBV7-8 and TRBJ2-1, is GAGVSQSPRYKVAKRGQDVALRCDPISGHVSLFWYQQALGQGPEFLTYFQNEAQLDKSGLPSDRFFAERPEGSVSTLKIQRTQQEDSAVYLCASSLGTPNEQFFGPGTRLTVL.

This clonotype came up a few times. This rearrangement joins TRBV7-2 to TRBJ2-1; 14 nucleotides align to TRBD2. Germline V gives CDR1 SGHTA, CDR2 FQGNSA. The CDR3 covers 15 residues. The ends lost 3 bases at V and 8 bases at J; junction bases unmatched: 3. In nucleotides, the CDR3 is TGTGCCAGCAGCTTTAGACTAGCGGGGGGGCATGAGCAGTTCTTC. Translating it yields CASSFRLAGGHEQFF.

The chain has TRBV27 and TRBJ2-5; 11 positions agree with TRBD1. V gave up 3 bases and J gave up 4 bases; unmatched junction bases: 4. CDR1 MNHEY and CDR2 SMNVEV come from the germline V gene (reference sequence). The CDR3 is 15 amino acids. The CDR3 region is CASSFRDRGIETQYF. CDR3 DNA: TGTGCCAGCAGTTTCCGGGACAGGGGGATAGAGACCCAGTACTTC.

The CDR3 DNA follows: TGTGCCAGTTCGTGGGGGAGTGAAGCTTTCTTT. Residues: CASSWGSEAFF. The chain recombines TRBV19 with TRBJ1-1; D perhaps matches TRBD1 (5 bases). Germline V gene sequence: CDR1 LNHDA, CDR2 SQIVND (reference sequence). The CDR3 runs 11 residues. Trimming left V 8 bases short and J 7 bases short, with 11 bases between.

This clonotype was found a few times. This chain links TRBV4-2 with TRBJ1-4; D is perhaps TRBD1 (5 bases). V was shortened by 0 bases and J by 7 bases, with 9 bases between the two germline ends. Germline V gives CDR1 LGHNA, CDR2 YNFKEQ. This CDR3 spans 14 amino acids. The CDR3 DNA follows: TGTGCCAGCAGCCAAGAGCAGGGAGCTGAAAAACTGTTTTTT. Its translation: CASSQEQGAEKLFF.

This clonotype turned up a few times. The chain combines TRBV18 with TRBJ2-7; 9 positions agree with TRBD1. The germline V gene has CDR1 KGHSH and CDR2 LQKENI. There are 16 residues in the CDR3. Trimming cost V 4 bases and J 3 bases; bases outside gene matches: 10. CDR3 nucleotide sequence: TGTGCCAGCTCACTGGACAGGGGACGGCTTAACTACGAGCAGTACTTC. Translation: CASSLDRGRLNYEQYF.

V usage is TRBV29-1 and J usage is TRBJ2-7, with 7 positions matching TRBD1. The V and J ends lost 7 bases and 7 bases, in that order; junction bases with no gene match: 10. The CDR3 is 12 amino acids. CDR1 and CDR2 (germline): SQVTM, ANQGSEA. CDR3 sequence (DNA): TGCAGCGCCCTGGAAGGGGGCTGGGAGCAGTACTTC. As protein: CSALEGGWEQYF.

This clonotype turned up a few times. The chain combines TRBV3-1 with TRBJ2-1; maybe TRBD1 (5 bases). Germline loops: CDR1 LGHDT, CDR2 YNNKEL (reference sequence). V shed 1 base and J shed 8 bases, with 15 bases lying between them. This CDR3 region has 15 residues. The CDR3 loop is CASSQGTIDIYEQFF. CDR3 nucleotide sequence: TGTGCCAGCAGCCAAGGGACAATAGATATCTATGAGCAGTTCTTC.

The CDR3 sequence is CASSPTGREETQYF. The DNA for the CDR3 is TGTGCCAGCAGCCCGACAGGGAGGGAGGAGACCCAGTACTTC. V and J are TRBV11-1 and TRBJ2-5, with D perhaps being TRBD1 or TRBD2 (7 bases each). In germline, CDR1 is SGHAT, CDR2 FQDESV (reference sequence). This CDR3 has 14 amino acids. The ends were cut back, 5 bases at V and 5 bases at J, with 15 bases in the middle. The full variable domain, completed using reference TRBV11-1 and TRBJ2-5, is EAEVAQSPRYKITEKSQAVAFWCDPISGHATLYWYRQILGQGPELLVQFQDESVVDDSQLPKDRFSAERLKGVDSTLKIQPAELGDSAMYLCASSPTGREETQYFGPGTRLLVL.

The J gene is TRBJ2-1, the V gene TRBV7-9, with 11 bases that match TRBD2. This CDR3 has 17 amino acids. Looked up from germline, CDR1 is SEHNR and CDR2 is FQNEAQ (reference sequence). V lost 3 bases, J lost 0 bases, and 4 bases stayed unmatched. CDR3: CASSFVAGGSSYNEQFF. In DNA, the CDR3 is TGTGCCAGCAGCTTCGTAGCGGGGGGGAGCTCCTACAATGAGCAGTTCTTC.

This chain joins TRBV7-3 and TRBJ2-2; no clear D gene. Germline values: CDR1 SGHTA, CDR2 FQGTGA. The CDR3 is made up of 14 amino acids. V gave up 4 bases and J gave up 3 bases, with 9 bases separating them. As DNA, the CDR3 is TGTGCCAGCAGCTCCACATTATACACCGGGGAGCTGTTTTTT. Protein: CASSSTLYTGELFF. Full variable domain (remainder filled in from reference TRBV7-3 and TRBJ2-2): GAGVSQTPSNKVTEKGKYVELRCDPISGHTALYWYRQSLGQGPEFLIYFQGTGAADDSGLPNDRFFAVRPEGSVSTLKIQRTERGDSAVYLCASSSTLYTGELFFGEGSRLTVL.

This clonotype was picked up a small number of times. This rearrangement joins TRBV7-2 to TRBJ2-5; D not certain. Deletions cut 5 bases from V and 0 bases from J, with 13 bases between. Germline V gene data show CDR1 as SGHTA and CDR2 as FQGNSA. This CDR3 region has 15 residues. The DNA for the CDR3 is TGTGCCAGCAGCCCTCTCGTGGGGTACCAAGAGACCCAGTACTTC. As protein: CASSPLVGYQETQYF.

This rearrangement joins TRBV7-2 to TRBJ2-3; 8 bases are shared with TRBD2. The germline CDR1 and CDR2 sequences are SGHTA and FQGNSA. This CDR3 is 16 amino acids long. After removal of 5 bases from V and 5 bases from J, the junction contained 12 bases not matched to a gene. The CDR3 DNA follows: TGTGCCAGCAGCCAAATTAGCGGGACTCCCCAAGATACGCAGTATTTT. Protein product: CASSQISGTPQDTQYF.

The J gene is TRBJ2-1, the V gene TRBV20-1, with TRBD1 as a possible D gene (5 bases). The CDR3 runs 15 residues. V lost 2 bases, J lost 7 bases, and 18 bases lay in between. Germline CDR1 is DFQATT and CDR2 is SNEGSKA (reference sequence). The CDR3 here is CSARTGQGRGNEQFF. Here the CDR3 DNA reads TGCAGTGCTAGAACCGGGCAGGGTCGAGGAAATGAGCAGTTCTTC.

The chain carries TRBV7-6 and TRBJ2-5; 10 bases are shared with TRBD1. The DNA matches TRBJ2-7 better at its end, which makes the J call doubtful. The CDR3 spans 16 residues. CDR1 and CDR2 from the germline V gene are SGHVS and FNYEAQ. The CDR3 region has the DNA TGTGCCAGCAGCTCCTTACCCAGGGGACAGGGGTACGAGCAGTACTTC. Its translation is CASSSLPRGQGYEQYF.

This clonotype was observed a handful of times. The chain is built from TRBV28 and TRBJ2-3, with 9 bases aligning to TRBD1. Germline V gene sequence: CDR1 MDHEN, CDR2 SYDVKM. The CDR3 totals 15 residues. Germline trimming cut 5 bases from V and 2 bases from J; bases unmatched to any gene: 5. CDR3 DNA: TGTGCCAGCAGTCCCCACAGGGGGCTCACAGATACGCAGTATTTT. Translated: CASSPHRGLTDTQYF.

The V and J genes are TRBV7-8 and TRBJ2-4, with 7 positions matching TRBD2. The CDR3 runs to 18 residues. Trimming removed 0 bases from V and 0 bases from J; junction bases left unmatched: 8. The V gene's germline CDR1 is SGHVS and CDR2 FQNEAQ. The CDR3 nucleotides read TGTGCCAGCAGCTTAGCCGCGGGACTACAACTAGCCAAAAACATTCAGTACTTC. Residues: CASSLAAGLQLAKNIQYF.

The CDR3 loop reads CASSSIRVWGPDLFNSPLHF. The CDR3 DNA reads TGTGCCAGCAGCTCCATTAGAGTATGGGGCCCTGACCTGTTTAATTCACCCCTCCACTTT. This rearrangement joins TRBV7-9 to TRBJ1-6, with D perhaps matching TRBD1 (5 bases). CDR3 length: 20 residues. V gave up 4 bases and J gave up 6 bases, with 28 bases separating them. The germline CDR1 and CDR2 sequences are SEHNR and FQNEAQ (reference sequence).

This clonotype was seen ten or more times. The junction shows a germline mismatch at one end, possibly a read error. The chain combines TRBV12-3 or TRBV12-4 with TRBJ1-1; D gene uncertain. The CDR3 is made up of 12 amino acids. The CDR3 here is CASSLENTEAFF. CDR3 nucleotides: TGCGCCAGCAGCTTGGAGAACACTGAAGCTTTCTTT.

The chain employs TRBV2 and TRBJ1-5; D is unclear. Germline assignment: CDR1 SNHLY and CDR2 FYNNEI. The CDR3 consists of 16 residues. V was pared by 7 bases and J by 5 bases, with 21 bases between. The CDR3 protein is CASMALIGVPDQPQHF. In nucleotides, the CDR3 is TGTGCCAGCATGGCCCTCATTGGGGTCCCTGATCAGCCCCAGCATTTT.

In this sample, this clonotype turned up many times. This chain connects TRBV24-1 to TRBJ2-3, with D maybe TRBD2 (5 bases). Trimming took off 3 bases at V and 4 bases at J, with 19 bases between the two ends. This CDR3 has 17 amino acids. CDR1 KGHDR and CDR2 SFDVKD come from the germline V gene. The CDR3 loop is CATSDPGSVIGADTQYF. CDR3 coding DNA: TGTGCCACCAGTGATCCCGGTTCGGTCATCGGGGCAGATACGCAGTATTTT.

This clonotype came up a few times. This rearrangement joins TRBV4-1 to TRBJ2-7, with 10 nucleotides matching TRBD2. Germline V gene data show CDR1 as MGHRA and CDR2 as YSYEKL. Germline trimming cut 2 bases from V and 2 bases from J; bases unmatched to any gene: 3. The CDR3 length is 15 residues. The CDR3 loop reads CASSQWTSGTYEQYF. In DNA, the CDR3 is TGCGCCAGCAGCCAATGGACTAGCGGAACCTACGAGCAGTACTTC.

CDR3 in amino acids: CSADQGNQPQHF. The CDR3 region has the DNA TGCAGTGCTGACCAGGGGAATCAGCCCCAGCATTTT. The chain carries TRBV20-1 and TRBJ1-5, with D tentatively TRBD1 (6 bases). The CDR3 has 12 amino acids. Germline CDR1 DFQATT, CDR2 SNEGSKA (reference sequence). V lost 5 bases to trimming and J lost 4 bases, with 9 bases between them.

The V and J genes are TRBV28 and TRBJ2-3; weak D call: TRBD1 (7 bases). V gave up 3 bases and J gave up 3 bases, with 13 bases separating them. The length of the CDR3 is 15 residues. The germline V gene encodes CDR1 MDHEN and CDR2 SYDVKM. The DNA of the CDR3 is TGTGCCAGCAGTTTTCCAGGGGGAGGTACAGATACGCAGTATTTT. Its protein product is CASSFPGGGTDTQYF.